This is a list of T cell receptor beta chains from one sample in a study of blood T cell repertoires in COVID-19. Sequenced by immunoSEQ multiplex PCR; TCRdb stores in-frame clones only, minus some. The sample holds approximately 150,000 clones, 88% seen once. The sample consisted of peripheral blood. The receptors stem from a man between 70 and 80 years old with active COVID-19. CDR3s include the opening cysteine and the closing phenylalanine or tryptophan. D genes are given only for firm matches. A clone size is listed for some rows: how often the clone was seen (once, few, many), or a class if it is expanded.

TRBJ2-1,TRBV30,-,-,15,TGTGCCTGGAGTGTCCTGAGTAAAACTACGGGAGAGCAGTTCTTC,CAWSVLSKTTGEQFF
TRBJ2-5,TRBV5-8,-,few,16,TGTGCCAGCAGCCGAGGCAGGGGACCCACGCAAGAGACCCAGTACTTC,CASSRGRGPTQETQYF
TRBJ2-7,TRBV3-1/TRBV3-2,TRBD1,-,15,TGTGCCAGCAGCTCCGGGCTGAGGGGGCCCTACGAGCAGTACTTC,CASSSGLRGPYEQYF
TRBJ2-2,TRBV5-4,-,-,15,TGTGCCAGCAGCCCGGACAGCGCGAACACCGGGGAGCTGTTTTTT,CASSPDSANTGELFF
TRBJ2-7,TRBV6-2/TRBV6-3,TRBD2,-,12,TGTGCCAGCAGTTACGCCGGACTAGCCCCCTCCTTC,CASSYAGLAPSF
TRBJ2-5,TRBV30,TRBD2,-,16,TGTGCCTGGAGTATCGGGGTAGCGGGAGGGCAAGAGACCCAGTACTTC,CAWSIGVAGGQETQYF
TRBJ2-1,TRBV11-3,TRBD2,-,15,TGTGCCAGCAGCTTAGATACGGGACTAGCGGGACAGCAGTTCTTC,CASSLDTGLAGQQFF
TRBJ1-1,TRBV6-6,-,-,13,TGTGCCAGCAGTTACTCGGGGACTACTGAAGCTTTCTTT,CASSYSGTTEAFF
TRBJ2-3,TRBV6-5,-,-,13,TGTGCCAGCAGCTCTAGTAGTCCAGATACGCAGTATTTT,CASSSSSPDTQYF
TRBJ2-5,TRBV5-4,-,-,15,TGTGCCAGCATCGGCTTAGGGCAGGGCCAAGAGACCCAGTACTTC,CASIGLGQGQETQYF
TRBJ2-2,TRBV5-1,-,-,14,TGCGCCAGCATGCAGGAGGGGAACACCGGGGAGCTGTTTTTT,CASMQEGNTGELFF
TRBJ1-6,TRBV27,TRBD1,-,15,TGTGCCAGCAGGCTACAGGGGGCGTTTCAGTCACCCCTCCACTTT,CASRLQGAFQSPLHF
TRBJ2-7,TRBV2,TRBD1,-,16,TGTGCCAGCAGGAAAAATCTCGGGACAGTCAGCTACGAGCAGTACTTC,CASRKNLGTVSYEQYF
TRBJ1-1,TRBV30,TRBD1,-,15,TGTGCCTGGAGCAATTTGGGACAGGAGAACACTGAAGCTTTCTTT,CAWSNLGQENTEAFF
TRBJ2-2,TRBV6-5,-,-,15,TGTGCCAGCAGTACAGGGTTCTCGAACACCGGGGAGCTGTTTTTT,CASSTGFSNTGELFF
TRBJ2-3,TRBV4-1,TRBD2,-,16,TGCGCCAGCAGCCTGGGACTAGCGGGAGCCACAGATACGCAGTATTTT,CASSLGLAGATDTQYF
TRBJ1-1,TRBV30,-,-,13,TGTGCCTGGAGCCGCGGGGGGAACACTGAAGCTTTCTTT,CAWSRGGNTEAFF
TRBJ1-6,TRBV29-1,-,-,13,TGCAGCGTCCTACAGGGTCTGAATTCACCCCTCCACTTT,CSVLQGLNSPLHF
TRBJ1-1,TRBV24-1,-,-,11,TGTGCCACCAGCTATAGCGGTGAAGCTTTCTTT,CATSYSGEAFF
TRBJ2-2,TRBV5-3,-,-,17,TGTGCCAGAAGCTTTGGGCGAAGGACAGCGAACACCGGGGAGCTGTTTTTT,CARSFGRRTANTGELFF
TRBJ2-5,TRBV28,-,-,13,TGTGCCACCGAAGGGACAAGGAGGAGGACCCAGTACTTC,CATEGTRRRTQYF
TRBJ1-5,TRBV2,TRBD1,-,14,TGTGCCAGCAGGGGGACAGGTCGGACTCAGCCCCAGCATTTT,CASRGTGRTQPQHF
TRBJ1-1,TRBV9,-,-,15,TGTGCCAGCAGCGTAGTTCTGCAGGGGAACACTGAAGCTTTCTTT,CASSVVLQGNTEAFF
TRBJ2-3,TRBV29-1,-,-,13,TGCAGCGTTGAAGGTAGCGGCACAGATACGCAGTATTTT,CSVEGSGTDTQYF
TRBJ2-1,TRBV5-4,TRBD2,-,14,TGTGCCAGCAGCTTACGGACTAGCCTCAATGAGCAGTTCTTC,CASSLRTSLNEQFF
TRBJ2-3,TRBV2,TRBD2,-,15,TGTGCCAGCAGTTTGACTAGCGGGAGAGCAGATACGCAGTATTTT,CASSLTSGRADTQYF
TRBJ1-3,TRBV29-1,-,-,15,TGCAGCGTTGAAGATCAGGGAATCTCTGGAAACACCATATATTTT,CSVEDQGISGNTIYF
TRBJ2-7,TRBV28,TRBD2,-,17,TGTGCCAGCAGTTTCGTTCGGGCCGCTAGCGGGAGTAAGGAGCAGTACTTC,CASSFVRAASGSKEQYF
TRBJ2-2,TRBV7-3,-,-,15,TGTGCCAGCAGCTTAGGGAACAGCGGCACCGGGGAGCTGTTTTTT,CASSLGNSGTGELFF
TRBJ2-1,TRBV5-1,TRBD2,-,15,TGCGCCAGCAGCGCAGGACTAGCGGTTTACAATGAGCAGTTCTTC,CASSAGLAVYNEQFF
TRBJ1-1,TRBV9,-,-,13,TGTGCCAGCAGCGGGACAGTGAACACTGAAGCTTTCTTT,CASSGTVNTEAFF
TRBJ2-1,TRBV7-3,-,-,15,TGTGCCAGCAGCTTAACGGGGACTTGGGGCAATGAGCAGTTCTTC,CASSLTGTWGNEQFF
TRBJ2-7,TRBV28,TRBD1,few,15,TGTGCCAGCGGACCTAGGACAGGGGTTTCCTACGAGCAGTACTTC,CASGPRTGVSYEQYF
TRBJ2-7,TRBV5-6,TRBD1,once,12,TGTGCCAGCCGGGACAGCTCCTACGAGCAGTACTTC,CASRDSSYEQYF
TRBJ1-5,TRBV30,TRBD1,-,15,TGTGCCTGGGGTGGCCCTGGGACAGTAAATCAGCCCCAGCATTTT,CAWGGPGTVNQPQHF
TRBJ2-1,TRBV9,-,few,16,TGTGCCAGCAGCCTCTCCAAGGATGAACGCGGAGATGAGCAGTTCTTC,CASSLSKDERGDEQFF
TRBJ2-7,TRBV5-1,-,once,16,TGCGCCAGCAGCTTGGGGCAGGCGATGAGCTCCTACGAGCAGTACTTC,CASSLGQAMSSYEQYF
TRBJ1-5,TRBV19,TRBD1,-,15,TGTGCCAGTAGTGCTTACAGGGGAGGCAATCAGCCCCAGCATTTT,CASSAYRGGNQPQHF
TRBJ2-3,TRBV14,-,-,15,TGTGCCAGCAGCCAAGTAGGGAGCTACACAGATACGCAGTATTTT,CASSQVGSYTDTQYF
TRBJ2-7,TRBV6-2/TRBV6-3,TRBD1,-,15,TGTGCCAGCAGTTATCCCGGGACAGGGGCCTACGAGCAGTACTTC,CASSYPGTGAYEQYF
TRBJ2-1,TRBV5-1,-,-,15,TGCGCCAGCAGCTTGGGAGGTGGGGCATACAATGAGCAGTTCTTC,CASSLGGGAYNEQFF
TRBJ2-7,TRBV4-3,-,-,17,TGCGCCAGCAGCCAAGATACAGACGGGAAGTCCTCCTACGAGCAGTACTTC,CASSQDTDGKSSYEQYF
TRBJ1-6,TRBV7-8,TRBD1,few,15,TGTGCCAGCAGCTCATCAGGACAGGAGAATTCACCCCTCCACTTT,CASSSSGQENSPLHF
TRBJ2-5,TRBV18,-,-,14,TGTGCCAGCTCACCGTTAGGGGATATCGAGACCCAGTACTTC,CASSPLGDIETQYF
TRBJ1-6,TRBV28,-,once,16,TGTGCCGTTGCCGGGACATCGTACTCCTATAATTCACCCCTCCACTTT,CAVAGTSYSYNSPLHF
TRBJ1-2,TRBV28,TRBD1,-,16,TGTGCCAGCAGCCCCTTGGCGACAGGGCGCGAGTATGGCTACACCTTC,CASSPLATGREYGYTF